This T cell receptor beta chain was captured in a study of post-analysis software for immune sequencing data. V shed 6 bases and J shed 6 bases, with 20 bases lying between them. The CDR3 contains 14 residues. Germline V gene data show CDR1 as DFQATT and CDR2 as SNEGSKA (reference sequence). In this sample, this clonotype turned up many times. Its target is not known. Whole-study findings and limits: The five TRBV segments detected at higher frequency in patients than in controls included TRBV5-6, TRBV5-1 and TRBV20-1.

Tagging with unique molecular identifiers was a feature of the TCR beta cDNA libraries. One entry per CDR3 protein results from TCRdb running MiXCR on the PCR reads. The sample includes more than 500,000 distinct CDR3 sequences, around 36% seen only once; the top ten take approximately 6%. V usage is TRBV20-1 and J usage is TRBJ1-2; D gene ambiguous. This TCR derives from a girl aged 2 to 17 with multiple sclerosis. Sample: blood. The CDR3 DNA is TGCAGTGCCGCAAGGACCGGGGAAAATCATGGCTACACCTTC. Protein: CSAARTGENHGYTF.